The clone carrying this T cell receptor beta chain turned up a few times. These data belong to a study of blood T cell repertoires in COVID-19. Using immunoSEQ multiplex PCR, the repertoire was profiled, and TCRdb retains in-frame clones only, with some absent. The top ten clones hold around 9% of a sample with approximately 200,000 clones, approximately 75% of them seen once. Deletions cut 2 bases from V and 1 base from J, with 8 bases between. Germline-derived CDR1 and CDR2 are MNHNS and SASEGT. This CDR3 contains 14 residues. V and J are TRBV6-1 and TRBJ1-1, with TRBD1 as a possible D gene (6 bases). The material sequenced was PBMCs or T cells enriched from blood (not recorded which). This receptor was taken from a man aged 40-49 years who had recovered from COVID-19. The CDR3 sequence: CASSELRGNTEAFF. The CDR3 DNA reads TGTGCCAGCAGTGAACTCAGGGGGAACACTGAAGCTTTCTTT.